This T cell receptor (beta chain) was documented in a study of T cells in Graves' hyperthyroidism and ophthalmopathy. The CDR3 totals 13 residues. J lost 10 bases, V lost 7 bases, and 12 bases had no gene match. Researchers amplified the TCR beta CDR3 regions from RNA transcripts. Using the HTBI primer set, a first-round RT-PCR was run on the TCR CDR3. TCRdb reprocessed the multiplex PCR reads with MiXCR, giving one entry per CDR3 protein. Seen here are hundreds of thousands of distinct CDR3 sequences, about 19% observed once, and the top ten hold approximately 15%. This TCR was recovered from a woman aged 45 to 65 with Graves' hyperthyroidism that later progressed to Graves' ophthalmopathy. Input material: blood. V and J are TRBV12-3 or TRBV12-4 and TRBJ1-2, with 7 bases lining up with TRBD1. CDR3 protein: CASTPGQGVVYTF. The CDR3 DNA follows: TGTGCCAGCACCCCTGGGCAGGGGGTTGTCTACACCTTC.